This T cell receptor beta chain was identified in a study of blood T cell repertoires in COVID-19. Whole-study context: COVID-19 samples, acute and convalescent, were from the United States, Italy and Spain. T cells, B-cell-depleted T cells, or PBMCs provided the cDNA or gDNA that served as material.

Per the original methods: From reference gene primer amplification, estimates of nucleated cell counts were derived. TCRdb's copy holds only in-frame clones and misses some; the assay was immunoSEQ multiplex PCR. V, J and clone size are taken as reported in that table, and D and trimming were inferred from the DNA itself. The sample lists about 200,000 clones, about 88% occurring once. Details on this clone: Other DNA sequences within the sample encode an identical CDR3.

The sample comprised peripheral blood. The TCR originated in a man in his forties with active or convalescent COVID-19.

CDR3 protein: CASSLGLAGGVNEQFF. Here the CDR3 DNA reads TGTGCCAGCAGCTTAGGGCTAGCGGGGGGGGTCAATGAGCAGTTCTTC. The chain combines TRBV11-3 with TRBJ2-1, with 12 positions matching TRBD2. The germline V gene encodes CDR1 SGHNT and CDR2 YENEEA. The CDR3 contains 16 residues. Trimming at V came to 1 base and at J to 6 bases, leaving 4 bases not matched to a gene.